This T cell receptor beta chain was documented in a study of T cells after yellow fever vaccination. This CDR3 contains 14 residues. V shed 4 bases and J shed 1 base, with 10 bases lying between them. In TCRdb, the 5' RACE reads were re-called with MiXCR into one record per CDR3 protein. The table records around 120,000 distinct CDR3 sequences, 13% to 15% of them present only once. J is TRBJ2-5 and V is TRBV12-3 or TRBV12-4, with unresolved D. The specimen comprised CD8+ T cells sorted from PBMCs, sampled 5 days after the yellow fever booster vaccination. The sequence was obtained from a man aged 18-30 years who received the YFV17D yellow fever vaccine. Here the CDR3 reads CASSSSGSQETQYF. DNA of the CDR3: TGTGCCAGCAGTTCCTCAGGAAGCCAAGAGACCCAGTACTTC.